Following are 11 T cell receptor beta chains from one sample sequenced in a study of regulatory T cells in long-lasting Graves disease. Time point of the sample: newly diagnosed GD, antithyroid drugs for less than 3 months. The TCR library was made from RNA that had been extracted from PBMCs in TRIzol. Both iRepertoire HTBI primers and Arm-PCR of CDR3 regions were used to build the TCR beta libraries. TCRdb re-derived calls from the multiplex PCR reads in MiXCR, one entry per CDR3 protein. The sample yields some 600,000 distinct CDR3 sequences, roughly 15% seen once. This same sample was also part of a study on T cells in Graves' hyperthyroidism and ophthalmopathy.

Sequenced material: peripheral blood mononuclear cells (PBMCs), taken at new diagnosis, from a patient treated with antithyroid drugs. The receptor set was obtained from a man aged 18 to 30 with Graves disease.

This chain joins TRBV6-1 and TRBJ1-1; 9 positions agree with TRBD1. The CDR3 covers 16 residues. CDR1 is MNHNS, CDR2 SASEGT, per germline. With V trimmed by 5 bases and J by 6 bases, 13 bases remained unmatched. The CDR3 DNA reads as TGTGCCAGCAGTCCCCTGGGACAGGGAGGGAGCGCTGAAGCTTTCTTT. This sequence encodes CASSPLGQGGSAEAFF.

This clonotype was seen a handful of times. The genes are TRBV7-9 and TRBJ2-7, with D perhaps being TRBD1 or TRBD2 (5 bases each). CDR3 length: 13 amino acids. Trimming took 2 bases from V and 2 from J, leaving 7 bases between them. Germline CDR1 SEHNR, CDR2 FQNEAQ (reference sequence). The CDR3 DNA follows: TGTGCCAGCAGCTTATGGGACCCCTACGAGCAGTACTTC. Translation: CASSLWDPYEQYF.

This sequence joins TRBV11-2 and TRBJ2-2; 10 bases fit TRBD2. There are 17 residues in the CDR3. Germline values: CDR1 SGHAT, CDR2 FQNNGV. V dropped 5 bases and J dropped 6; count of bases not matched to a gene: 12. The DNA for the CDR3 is TGTGCCAGCAGCGCGATCATAGGGACTAGCGAGCCCGGGGAGCTGTTTTTT. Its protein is CASSAIIGTSEPGELFF.

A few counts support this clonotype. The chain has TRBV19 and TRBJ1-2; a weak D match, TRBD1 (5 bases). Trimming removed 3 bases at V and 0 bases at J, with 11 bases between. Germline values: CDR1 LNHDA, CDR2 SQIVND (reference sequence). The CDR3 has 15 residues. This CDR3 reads CASSMPGTANYGYTF. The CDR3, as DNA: TGTGCCAGTAGTATGCCCGGGACCGCTAACTATGGCTACACCTTC.

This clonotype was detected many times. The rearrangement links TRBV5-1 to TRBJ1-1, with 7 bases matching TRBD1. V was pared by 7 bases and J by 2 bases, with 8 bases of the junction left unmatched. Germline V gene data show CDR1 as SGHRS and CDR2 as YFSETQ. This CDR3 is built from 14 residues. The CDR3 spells CASGYRGGNTEAFF. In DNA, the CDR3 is TGCGCCAGCGGTTACAGGGGTGGTAACACTGAAGCTTTCTTT.

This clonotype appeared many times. The CDR3 DNA is TGTGCCAGCAGTCCAAACAGGGGACTAGCGGGAGGAGATACGCAGTATTTT. Amino acid sequence: CASSPNRGLAGGDTQYF. J is TRBJ2-3 and V is TRBV12-3 or TRBV12-4; TRBD2 aligns across 15 bases. The CDR3 has 17 amino acids. With 5 bases clipped from V and 5 bases from J, the junction kept 8 bases outside the gene matches.

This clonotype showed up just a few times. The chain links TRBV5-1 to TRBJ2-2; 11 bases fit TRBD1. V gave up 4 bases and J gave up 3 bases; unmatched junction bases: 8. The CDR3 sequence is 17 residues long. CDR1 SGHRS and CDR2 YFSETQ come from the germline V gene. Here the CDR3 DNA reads TGCGCCAGCAGCCATGGCCCGGGACAGGGGGACACCGGGGAGCTGTTTTTT. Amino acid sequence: CASSHGPGQGDTGELFF.

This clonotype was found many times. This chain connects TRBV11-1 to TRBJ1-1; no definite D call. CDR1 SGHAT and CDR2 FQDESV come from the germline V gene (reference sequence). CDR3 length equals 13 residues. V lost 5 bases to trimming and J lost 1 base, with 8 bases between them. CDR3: CASSLQENTEAFF. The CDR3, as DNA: TGTGCCAGCAGCCTGCAGGAGAACACTGAAGCTTTCTTT. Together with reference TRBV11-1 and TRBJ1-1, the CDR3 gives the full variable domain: EAEVAQSPRYKITEKSQAVAFWCDPISGHATLYWYRQILGQGPELLVQFQDESVVDDSQLPKDRFSAERLKGVDSTLKIQPAELGDSAMYLCASSLQENTEAFFGQGTRLTVV.

CDR3 coding DNA: TGTGCCAGCAGCAAGAGCGGGAGGGAGTACGAGCAGTACTTC. Residues: CASSKSGREYEQYF. V is TRBV7-8 and J is TRBJ2-7; TRBD2 matches 10 bases. The V gene's germline CDR1 is SGHVS and CDR2 FQNEAQ. The CDR3 sequence is 14 residues long. Trimming at V came to 5 bases and at J to 4 bases, leaving 5 bases not matched to a gene.

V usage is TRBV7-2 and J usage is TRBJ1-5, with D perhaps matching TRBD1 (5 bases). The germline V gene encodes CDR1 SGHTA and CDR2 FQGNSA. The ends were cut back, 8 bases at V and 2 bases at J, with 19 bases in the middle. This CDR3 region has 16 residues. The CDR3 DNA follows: TGTGCCAGCCCAATGGGGGGAAGTACGGGCAATCAGCCCCAGCATTTT. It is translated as CASPMGGSTGNQPQHF.

CDR3 residues: CASSMTAISYEQYF. The DNA of the CDR3 is TGTGCCAGTAGTATGACAGCTATCAGTTACGAGCAGTACTTC. The chain combines TRBV19 with TRBJ2-7; tentatively, D is TRBD1 (5 bases). The CDR3 is 14 amino acids. Germline CDR1 and CDR2: LNHDA and SQIVND (reference sequence). Deletions cut 3 bases from V and 4 bases from J, with 13 bases between.